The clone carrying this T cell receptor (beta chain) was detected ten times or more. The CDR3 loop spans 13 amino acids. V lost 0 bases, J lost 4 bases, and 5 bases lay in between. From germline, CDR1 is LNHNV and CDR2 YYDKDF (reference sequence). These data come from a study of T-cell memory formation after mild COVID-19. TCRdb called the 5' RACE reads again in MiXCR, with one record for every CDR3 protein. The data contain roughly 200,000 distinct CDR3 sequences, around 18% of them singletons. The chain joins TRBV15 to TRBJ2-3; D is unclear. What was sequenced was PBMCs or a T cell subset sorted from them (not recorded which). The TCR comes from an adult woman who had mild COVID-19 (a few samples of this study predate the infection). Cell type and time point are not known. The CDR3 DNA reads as TGTGCCACCAGCAGAGATACGGCAGATACGCAGTATTTT. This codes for CATSRDTADTQYF.